The 9 T cell receptor beta chains below were found in one sample sequenced in a study of control samples from healthy donors and cancer patients. Method: immunoSEQ multiplex PCR; TCRdb's copy keeps in-frame clones and lacks some. The sample includes 100,000 to 150,000 clones, 80% to 95% of them seen just once. The material sequenced was blood. The receptors were gathered from a man between 18 and 29 years old in good health.

The genes are TRBV18 and TRBJ1-1; perhaps TRBD1 as D (6 bases). The CDR3 contains 12 residues. Germline V gene lookup returns CDR1 KGHSH and CDR2 LQKENI. V was shortened by 3 bases and J by 7 bases, with 9 bases between the two germline ends. The CDR3 reads CASSPSGDEAFF. In nucleotides, the CDR3 is TGTGCCAGCTCACCTTCAGGGGATGAAGCTTTCTTT. Full variable domain (missing parts from reference TRBV18 and TRBJ1-1): NAGVMQNPRHLVRRRGQEARLRCSPMKGHSHVYWYRQLPEEGLKFMVYLQKENIIDESGMPKERFSAEFPKEGPSILRIQQVVRGDSAAYFCASSPSGDEAFFGQGTRLTVV.

V gene TRBV19 combines with J gene TRBJ2-1, with 10 bases matching TRBD2. CDR1 is LNHDA and CDR2 is SQIVND in the germline V gene (reference sequence). J lost 3 bases, V lost 9 bases, and 11 bases had no gene match. This CDR3 is 16 amino acids long. CDR3 nucleotide sequence: TGTGCCAGCAGGACTAGCGGACTTCGAAACTACAATGAGCAGTTCTTC. Its protein product is CASRTSGLRNYNEQFF.

The V call is TRBV3-1 (or the pseudogene TRBV3-2), the J call TRBJ2-3; TRBD1 might be the D (6 bases). The CDR3 contains 17 residues. Trimming took 0 bases from V and 2 from J, leaving 15 bases between them. The germline V gene encodes CDR1 LGHDT and CDR2 YNNKEL (reference sequence). CDR3 sequence reads: CASSQDFQGHNTDTQYF. The CDR3 DNA is TGTGCCAGCAGCCAAGATTTTCAGGGGCACAACACAGATACGCAGTATTTT.

This rearrangement joins TRBV5-4 to TRBJ1-2; D ambiguous. The V gene's germline CDR1 is SGHNT and CDR2 YYREEE (reference sequence). This CDR3 spans 13 amino acids. The ends were cut back, 4 bases at V and 2 bases at J, with 9 bases in the middle. CDR3 DNA: TGTGCCAGCAGCCCAGATGGGAACTATGGCTACACCTTC. Protein product: CASSPDGNYGYTF.

The V call is TRBV7-9, the J call TRBJ1-1, with 7 bases identical to TRBD1. This CDR3 has 17 amino acids. CDR1 SEHNR and CDR2 FQNEAQ come from the germline V gene (reference sequence). Germline trimming cut 2 bases from V and 7 bases from J; bases unmatched to any gene: 16. CDR3 sequence (DNA): TGTGCCAGCAGCTTACGCCAGACAGGGCCCCAACGCCATGAAGCTTTCTTT. It codes for CASSLRQTGPQRHEAFF. The full variable domain, its missing parts supplied by reference TRBV7-9 and TRBJ1-1, is DTGVSQNPRHKITKRGQNVTFRCDPISEHNRLYWYRQTLGQGPEFLTYFQNEAQLEKSRLLSDRFSAERPKGSFSTLEIQRTEQGDSAMYLCASSLRQTGPQRHEAFFGQGTRLTVV.

The V and J genes are TRBV5-1 and TRBJ2-1; TRBD1 might be the D (6 bases). From germline, CDR1 is SGHRS and CDR2 YFSETQ. The CDR3 spans 14 residues. Trimming took off 4 bases at V and 4 bases at J, with 12 bases between the two ends. The DNA for the CDR3 is TGCGCCAGCAGCCTCGACAGGCTTTACAATGAGCAGTTCTTC. This translates into CASSLDRLYNEQFF.

With regard to this clone: A read error may account for a junction end that differs from germline. The V gene is TRBV6-5, the J gene TRBJ1-2; maybe TRBD1 (5 bases). The CDR3 is 12 amino acids. Germline V gene sequence: CDR1 MNHEY, CDR2 SVGAGI. The CDR3 DNA sequence: TGTGCCACCAGTCTTTCAGGGTATGGCTACACCTTC. Translation: CATSLSGYGYTF.

The rearrangement links TRBV29-1 to TRBJ2-3, with a weak D call TRBD1 (5 bases). From germline, CDR1 is SQVTM and CDR2 ANQGSEA. V lost 7 bases and J 2 bases, leaving 16 bases between the germline ends. The CDR3 covers 14 residues. In DNA, the CDR3 is TGCAGCGGGATTTTCCTGGACAACACAGATACGCAGTATTTT. Protein product: CSGIFLDNTDTQYF.

J is TRBJ1-5 and V is TRBV12-2; no check of the table's D call, TRBD1, against the DNA was made. TRBV12-2 is labeled a pseudogene. CDR3 size: 17 residues. CDR3: CASRLLVDNGPYQPQHF. The CDR3 DNA reads TGTGCAAGTCGCTTATTGGTGGACAACGGTCCCTATCAGCCCCAGCATTTT.